This TCR beta chain was identified during a study of shared clonotypes between healthy human individuals. About this clone: Its antigen is unidentified.

Regarding the study as a whole: Exclusively blood specimens were collected; tissue repertoires likely differ.

TCRdb's copy holds only in-frame clones and misses some; the assay was immunoSEQ multiplex PCR. Among roughly 1.5 million clones listed, under 99% were seen once. The sequence came from a man aged 25-45 years in good health. The sequencing sample was made of naive CD4+ T cells sorted from blood. As to subset: CD45RA+ positively selected.

The CDR3 region has the DNA TGTGCCACCGGGACTAGCGGGATCTACGAGCAGTACTTC. Amino acids: CATGTSGIYEQYF. The J gene is TRBJ2-7, the V gene TRBV28, with 13 bases that match TRBD2. The V and J ends lost 10 bases and 3 bases, in that order; junction bases with no gene match: 3. There are 13 residues in the CDR3. Germline-derived CDR1 and CDR2 are MDHEN and SYDVKM. Looking up the rest from reference TRBV28 and TRBJ2-7 gives the full variable domain: DVKVTQSSRYLVKRTGEKVFLECVQDMDHENMFWYRQDPGLGLRLIYFSYDVKMKEKGDIPEGYSVSREKKERFSLILESASTNQTSMYLCATGTSGIYEQYFGPGTRLTVT.